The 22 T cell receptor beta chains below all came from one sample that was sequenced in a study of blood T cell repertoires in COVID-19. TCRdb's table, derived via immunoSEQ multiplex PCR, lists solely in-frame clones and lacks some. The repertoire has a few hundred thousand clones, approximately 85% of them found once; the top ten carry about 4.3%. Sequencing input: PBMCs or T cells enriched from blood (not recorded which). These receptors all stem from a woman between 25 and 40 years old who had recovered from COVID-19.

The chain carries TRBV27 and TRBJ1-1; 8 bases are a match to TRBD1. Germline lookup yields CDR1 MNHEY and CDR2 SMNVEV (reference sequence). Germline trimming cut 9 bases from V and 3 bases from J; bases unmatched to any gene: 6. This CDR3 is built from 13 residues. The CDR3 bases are TGTGCCAGTACCGGGACAGGTTACACTGAAGCTTTCTTT. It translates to CASTGTGYTEAFF.

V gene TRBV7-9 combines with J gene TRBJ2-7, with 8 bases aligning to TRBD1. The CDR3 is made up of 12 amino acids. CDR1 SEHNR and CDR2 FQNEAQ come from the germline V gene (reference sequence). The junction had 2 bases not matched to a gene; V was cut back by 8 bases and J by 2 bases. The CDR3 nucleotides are TGTGCCAGCGAGGGACAGGCCTACGAGCAGTACTTC. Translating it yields CASEGQAYEQYF.

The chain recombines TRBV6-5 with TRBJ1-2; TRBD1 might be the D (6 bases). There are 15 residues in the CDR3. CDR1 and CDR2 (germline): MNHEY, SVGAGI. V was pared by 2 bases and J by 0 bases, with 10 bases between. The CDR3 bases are TGTGCCAGCAGTTACGGACAGACTACTAACTATGGCTACACCTTC. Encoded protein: CASSYGQTTNYGYTF.

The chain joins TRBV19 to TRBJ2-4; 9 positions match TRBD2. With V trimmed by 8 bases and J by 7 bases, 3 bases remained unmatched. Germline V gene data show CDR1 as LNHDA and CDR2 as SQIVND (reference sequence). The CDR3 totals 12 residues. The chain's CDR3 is CASAGGDNIQYF. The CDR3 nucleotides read TGTGCCAGTGCGGGGGGGGATAACATTCAGTACTTC.

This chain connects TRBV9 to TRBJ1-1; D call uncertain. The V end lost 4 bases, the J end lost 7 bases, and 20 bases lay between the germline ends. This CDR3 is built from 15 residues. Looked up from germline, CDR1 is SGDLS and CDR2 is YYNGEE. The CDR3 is CASSSFRGSRNEAFF. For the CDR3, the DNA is TGTGCCAGCAGCTCCTTCCGCGGGTCAAGGAATGAAGCTTTCTTT.

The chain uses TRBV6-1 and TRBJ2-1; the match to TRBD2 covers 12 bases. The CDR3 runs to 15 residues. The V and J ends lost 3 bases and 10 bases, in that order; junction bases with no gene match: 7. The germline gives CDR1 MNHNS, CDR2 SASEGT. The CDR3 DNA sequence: TGTGCCAGCAGTGAGGCTAGCGGGGGGGCCGAGGAGCAGTTCTTC. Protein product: CASSEASGGAEEQFF.

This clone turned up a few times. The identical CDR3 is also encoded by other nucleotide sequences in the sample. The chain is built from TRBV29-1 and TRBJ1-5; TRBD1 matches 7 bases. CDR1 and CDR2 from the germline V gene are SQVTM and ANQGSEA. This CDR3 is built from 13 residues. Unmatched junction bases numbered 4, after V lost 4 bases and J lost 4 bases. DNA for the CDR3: TGCAGCGTTGGTGACAGGGCTAATCAGCCCCAGCATTTT. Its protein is CSVGDRANQPQHF.

The DNA for the CDR3 is TGTGCCAGCAGTGAAAGAGACAGGGCGGCTGGCTACACCTTC. Translated: CASSERDRAAGYTF. J is TRBJ1-2 and V is TRBV6-1, with TRBD1 identical over 7 bases. This CDR3 has 14 residues. Germline CDR1 is MNHNS and CDR2 is SASEGT. The V segment lost 2 bases and the J segment 7 bases; nucleotides outside the gene matches: 7.

The CDR3 reads CASSLAEGGYGYTF. The DNA for the CDR3 is TGCGCCAGCAGCTTGGCCGAGGGGGGGTATGGCTACACCTTC. This chain links TRBV5-1 with TRBJ1-2; D perhaps matches TRBD1 (6 bases). CDR1 is SGHRS, CDR2 YFSETQ, per germline. CDR3 size: 14 residues. The germline V and J ends were trimmed by 0 bases and 5 bases, with 11 bases remaining between them.

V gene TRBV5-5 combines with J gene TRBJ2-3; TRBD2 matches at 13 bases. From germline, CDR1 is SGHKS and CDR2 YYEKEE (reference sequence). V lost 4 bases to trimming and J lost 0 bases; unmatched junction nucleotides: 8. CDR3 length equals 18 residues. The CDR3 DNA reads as TGTGCCAGCAGCCGGCCGGGACTAGCGGGGAAAAGCACAGATACGCAGTATTTT. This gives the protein CASSRPGLAGKSTDTQYF. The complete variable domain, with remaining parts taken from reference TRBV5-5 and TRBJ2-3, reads DAGVTQSPTHLIKTRGQQVTLRCSPISGHKSVSWYQQVLGQGPQFIFQYYEKEERGRGNFPDRFSARQFPNYSSELNVNALLLGDSALYLCASSRPGLAGKSTDTQYFGPGTRLTVL.

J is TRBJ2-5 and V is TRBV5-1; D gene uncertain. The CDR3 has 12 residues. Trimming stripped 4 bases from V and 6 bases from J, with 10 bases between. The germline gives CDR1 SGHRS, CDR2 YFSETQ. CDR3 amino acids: CASSPTLKTQYF. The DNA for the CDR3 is TGCGCCAGCAGCCCCACTCTGAAGACCCAGTACTTC.

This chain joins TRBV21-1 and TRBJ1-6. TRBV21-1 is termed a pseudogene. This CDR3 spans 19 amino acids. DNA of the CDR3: TGTGCCAGCATTGCCGATTTAAGGAGTCTCAGTTCCTATAATTCACCCCTCCACTTT. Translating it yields CASIADLRSLSSYNSPLHF.

CDR3 nucleotide sequence: TGTGCCAGCAGTTACTCGTACGGGGAGCAGTTCTTC. Translated, it gives CASSYSYGEQFF. The J gene is TRBJ2-1, the V gene TRBV6-5; D unclear. CDR1 and CDR2 (germline): MNHEY, SVGAGI. Trimming removed 0 bases at V and 10 bases at J, with 7 bases between. This CDR3 has 12 residues.

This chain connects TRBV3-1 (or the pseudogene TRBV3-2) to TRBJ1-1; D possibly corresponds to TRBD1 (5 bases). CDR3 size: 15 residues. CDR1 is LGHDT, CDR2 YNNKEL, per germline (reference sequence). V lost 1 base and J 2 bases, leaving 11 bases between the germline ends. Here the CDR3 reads CASSQGGQGNTEAFF. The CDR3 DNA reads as TGTGCCAGCAGCCAAGGGGGTCAGGGCAACACTGAAGCTTTCTTT.

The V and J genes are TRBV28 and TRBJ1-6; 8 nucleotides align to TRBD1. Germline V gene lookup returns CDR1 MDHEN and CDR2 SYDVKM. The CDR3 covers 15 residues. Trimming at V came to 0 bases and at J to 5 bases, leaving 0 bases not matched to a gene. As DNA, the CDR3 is TGTGCCAGCAGTTTATGGGACAGGGATAATTCACCCCTCCACTTT. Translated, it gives CASSLWDRDNSPLHF.

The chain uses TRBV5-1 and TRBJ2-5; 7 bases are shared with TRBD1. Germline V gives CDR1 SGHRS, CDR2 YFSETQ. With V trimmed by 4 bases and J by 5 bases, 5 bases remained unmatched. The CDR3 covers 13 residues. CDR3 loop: CASSHRGAETQYF. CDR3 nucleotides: TGCGCCAGCAGCCACAGGGGCGCGGAGACCCAGTACTTC.

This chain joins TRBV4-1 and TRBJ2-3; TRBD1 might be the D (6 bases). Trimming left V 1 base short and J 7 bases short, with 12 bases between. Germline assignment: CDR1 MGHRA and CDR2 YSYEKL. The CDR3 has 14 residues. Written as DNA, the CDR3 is TGCGCCAGCAGCCAAGGGACAGATTCGAATACGCAGTATTTT. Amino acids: CASSQGTDSNTQYF.

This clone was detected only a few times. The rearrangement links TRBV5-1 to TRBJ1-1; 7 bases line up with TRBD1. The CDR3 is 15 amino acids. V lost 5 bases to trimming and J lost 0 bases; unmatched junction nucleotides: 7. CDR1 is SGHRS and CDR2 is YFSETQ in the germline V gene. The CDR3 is CASRGQRHLNTEAFF. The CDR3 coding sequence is TGCGCCAGCAGGGGACAGCGGCACTTGAACACTGAAGCTTTCTTT.

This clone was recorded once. The CDR3 loop is CASSYRHEQFF. CDR3 nucleotides: TGTGCCAGCAGTTATCGTCATGAGCAGTTCTTC. The chain employs TRBV6-5 and TRBJ2-1; unclear D gene. Germline V lookup: CDR1 MNHEY, CDR2 SVGAGI. Trimming shortened V by 3 bases and J by 8 bases, and 5 bases separated the two germline ends. The CDR3 sequence is 11 residues long.

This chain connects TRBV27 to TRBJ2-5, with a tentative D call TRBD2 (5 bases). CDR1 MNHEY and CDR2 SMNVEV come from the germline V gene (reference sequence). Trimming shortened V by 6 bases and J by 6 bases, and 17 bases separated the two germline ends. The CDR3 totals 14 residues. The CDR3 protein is CASRTGVVGQTQYF. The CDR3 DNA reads TGTGCCAGCAGGACCGGGGTAGTGGGTCAGACCCAGTACTTC.

The CDR3 protein is CASSEPPGQGKSNEKLFF. The CDR3 nucleotides are TGTGCCAGCAGTGAGCCTCCGGGACAGGGGAAGTCTAATGAAAAACTGTTTTTT. The chain uses TRBV2 and TRBJ1-4; TRBD1 matches 10 bases. V shed 3 bases, J shed 3 bases, and the junction held 10 bases outside the gene matches. The length of the CDR3 is 18 residues. Germline CDR1 and CDR2: SNHLY and FYNNEI.

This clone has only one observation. The CDR3 DNA is TGTGCCAGCAGCCAAGATGAGACTAGCCACTACAATGAGCAGTTCTTC. As protein: CASSQDETSHYNEQFF. V and J are TRBV4-2 and TRBJ2-1; 7 bases match TRBD2. Germline V gives CDR1 LGHNA, CDR2 YNFKEQ. CDR3 size: 16 residues. With 0 bases clipped from V and 3 bases from J, the junction kept 5 bases outside the gene matches.